The next 19 T cell receptor beta chains were all read from a single sample in a study of CD8 T cells in Susac syndrome. The RNA input was about 0.5 to 1 ug, and it was reverse transcribed with random hexamers. TCRdb itself ran the immunoSEQ multiplex PCR reads through MiXCR, one entry per CDR3 protein. This table has 51,000 or so distinct CDR3 sequences, 93% appearing once. The specimen was CD8+ T cells from PBMCs. These receptors came from a human donor in good health.

The chain employs TRBV28 and TRBJ2-5; 11 bases are shared with TRBD2. The V segment lost 5 bases and the J segment 3 bases; nucleotides outside the gene matches: 5. The CDR3 has 15 residues. Germline V CDR1 and CDR2: MDHEN, SYDVKM. DNA of the CDR3: TGTGCCAGCAGTGAGGGACTAGCGGAAAAAGAGACCCAGTACTTC. This encodes CASSEGLAEKETQYF.

This chain links TRBV15 with TRBJ1-5; D is undetermined. Germline-derived CDR1 and CDR2 are LNHNV and YYDKDF (reference sequence). This CDR3 spans 13 amino acids. V was shortened by 7 bases and J by 4 bases, with 11 bases between the two germline ends. The CDR3 sequence is CATTESANQPQHF. CDR3 in DNA: TGTGCCACCACCGAATCCGCTAATCAGCCCCAGCATTTT.

This rearrangement joins TRBV20-1 to TRBJ2-3, with D maybe TRBD1 (5 bases). The CDR3 loop spans 18 amino acids. With 6 bases removed from V and 4 bases from J, the gap between germline ends came to 29 bases. CDR1 is DFQATT, CDR2 SNEGSKA, per germline (reference sequence). The CDR3 nucleotides read TGCAGTGCCAACGCCTATAGCCGACAGTTTCCGACCGCAGATACGCAGTATTTT. This codes for CSANAYSRQFPTADTQYF.

The J gene is TRBJ2-1, the V gene TRBV4-1; 7 positions agree with TRBD2. Germline V gene data show CDR1 as MGHRA and CDR2 as YSYEKL. The CDR3 contains 14 residues. V trimming: 3 bases; J trimming: 3 bases; junction bases outside the gene matches: 2. The CDR3 region has the DNA TGCGCCAGCAGCCACGGCGGGGGCTACAATGAGCAGTTCTTC. Its protein product is CASSHGGGYNEQFF.

The chain couples TRBV14 to TRBJ1-2, with a weak D call TRBD1 (5 bases). CDR1 SGHDN and CDR2 FVKESK come from the germline V gene. The V gene lost 0 bases and the J gene lost 0 bases, with 11 bases spanning the gap. This CDR3 has 16 residues. The CDR3 coding sequence is TGTGCCAGCAGCCAAGAGGATCGCAGGGCTAACTATGGCTACACCTTC. Translating it yields CASSQEDRRANYGYTF.

V and J are TRBV9 and TRBJ1-2; D not resolved. The CDR3 runs 17 residues. V lost 4 bases and J lost 4, with 23 bases in between. Germline CDR1 and CDR2: SGDLS and YYNGEE. CDR3: CASSPHGQVLGSYGYTF. CDR3 DNA sequence: TGTGCCAGCAGCCCACACGGCCAGGTTTTGGGATCCTATGGCTACACCTTC.

The V gene is TRBV3-1, the J gene TRBJ2-1, with 10 bases matching TRBD2. The CDR3 covers 15 residues. Germline V CDR1 and CDR2: LGHDT, YNNKEL (reference sequence). The J segment lost 2 bases and the V segment lost 5 bases, leaving 3 bases of the junction unmatched. The CDR3 region is CASSELAGPYNEQFF. The DNA of the CDR3 is TGTGCCAGCAGCGAACTAGCGGGGCCCTACAATGAGCAGTTCTTC.

J is TRBJ2-6 and V is TRBV15, with TRBD1 matching over 11 bases. V was pared by 1 base and J by 2 bases, with 7 bases of the junction left unmatched. The CDR3 is 19 amino acids. Germline V gives CDR1 LNHNV, CDR2 YYDKDF (reference sequence). The CDR3, as DNA: TGTGCCACCAGCAGAGCGGGACAGGGGGTCGGTACTGGGGCCAACGTCCTGACTTTC. This translates into CATSRAGQGVGTGANVLTF.

This clonotype was counted a single time. This chain joins TRBV5-1 and TRBJ2-7; TRBD2 agrees at 13 bases. Germline CDR1 reads SGHRS; CDR2 reads YFSETQ. The trim removed 4 bases at V and 9 bases at J, leaving 13 bases unmatched. The CDR3 consists of 16 residues. CDR3 in DNA: TGCGCCAGCAGCCCGTGGACTAGCGGGAGCTCAGACGGGCAGTACTTC. It yields the protein CASSPWTSGSSDGQYF.

The genes are TRBV6-1 and TRBJ2-7; 10 bases line up with TRBD2. This CDR3 is built from 18 residues. CDR1 is MNHNS and CDR2 is SASEGT in the germline V gene. The J segment lost 0 bases and the V segment lost 5 bases, leaving 13 bases of the junction unmatched. In DNA, the CDR3 is TGTGCCAGCAGTACGAACATTATATCTAGCGGGAGCTCCTACGAGCAGTACTTC. Translating it yields CASSTNIISSGSSYEQYF.

The chain links TRBV29-1 to TRBJ1-2; tentative D call: TRBD1 (6 bases). This CDR3 comprises 14 residues. The germline V gene has CDR1 SQVTM and CDR2 ANQGSEA. Deletions cut 3 bases from V and 6 bases from J, with 17 bases between. The CDR3 region has the DNA TGCAGCGTTGATTCCCCGGGACAATACAATGGCTACACCTTC. Amino acids: CSVDSPGQYNGYTF.

The chain is built from TRBV9 and TRBJ2-7, with D perhaps matching TRBD1 (5 bases). Germline CDR1 and CDR2: SGDLS and YYNGEE. V dropped 0 bases and J dropped 1 base, with 11 bases sitting between them. The CDR3 has 15 residues. The DNA of the CDR3 is TGTGCCAGCAGCGTAGCTCCCGACAGTTCCTACGAGCAGTACTTC. This codes for CASSVAPDSSYEQYF.

The chain is built from TRBV18 and TRBJ2-7; weak D call: TRBD1 (5 bases). This CDR3 has 13 residues. Germline loops: CDR1 KGHSH, CDR2 LQKENI. V was trimmed by 2 bases and J by 0 bases, leaving 5 bases between them. CDR3 residues: CASSPDSSYEQYF. The DNA for the CDR3 is TGTGCCAGCTCACCAGACAGCTCCTACGAGCAGTACTTC.

This clonotype was seen only once. J is TRBJ2-1 and V is TRBV7-8; 8 nucleotides agree with TRBD2. This CDR3 is built from 14 residues. The V gene end was trimmed by 4 bases and the J gene end by 9 bases; junction bases not matched to a gene: 8. Germline values: CDR1 SGHVS, CDR2 FQNEAQ. DNA for the CDR3: TGTGCCAGCAGCTCAAGCGGGAGATTGGGTGAGCAGTTCTTC. Translated, it gives CASSSSGRLGEQFF.

This chain links TRBV20-1 with TRBJ2-1, with 13 positions matching TRBD2. V shed 3 bases, J shed 3 bases, and the junction held 23 bases outside the gene matches. The V gene's germline CDR1 is DFQATT and CDR2 SNEGSKA (reference sequence). There are 22 residues in the CDR3. CDR3 nucleotide sequence: TGCAGTGCTAGCGACGAGGGAGGGACTAGCGGGATCAGTCGGGGCGACTACAATGAGCAGTTCTTC. Translation: CSASDEGGTSGISRGDYNEQFF.

This clonotype appeared once. The rearrangement joins TRBV5-1 to TRBJ2-1; 7 bases fit TRBD2. Per germline, CDR1 SGHRS and CDR2 YFSETQ. This CDR3 has 17 residues. V dropped 7 bases and J dropped 8; count of bases not matched to a gene: 21. For the CDR3, the DNA is TGCGCCAGCGGCGACCGCCAAAGGAGGGAGGGTTTGGATGAGCAGTTCTTC. Translation: CASGDRQRREGLDEQFF.

This clonotype was observed once. The rearrangement joins TRBV10-2 to TRBJ2-1; 8 bases match TRBD2. Germline CDR1 reads WSHSY; CDR2 reads SAAADI. The CDR3 totals 14 residues. With V trimmed by 6 bases and J by 3 bases, 4 bases remained unmatched. The CDR3, as DNA: TGCGCCAGCAGCCTAGCGGGTATCTACAATGAGCAGTTCTTC. Protein: CASSLAGIYNEQFF.

The rearrangement links TRBV5-6 to TRBJ2-7; D is undetermined. The CDR3 length is 14 residues. V was shortened by 0 bases and J by 2 bases, with 9 bases between the two germline ends. Germline V gene sequence: CDR1 SGHDT, CDR2 YYEEEE. CDR3 bases: TGTGCCAGCAGCTTGGAAGGAACCCCCTACGAGCAGTACTTC. Protein sequence: CASSLEGTPYEQYF.

The rearrangement uses TRBV12-3 or TRBV12-4 and TRBJ2-5, with D perhaps matching TRBD2 (5 bases). Trimming pared 8 bases from V and 5 bases from J, leaving 15 bases between. The CDR3 contains 13 residues. Here the CDR3 reads CASHGGGEETQYF. The DNA for the CDR3 is TGTGCCAGCCATGGAGGAGGCGAGGAGACCCAGTACTTC.